Shown below are 14 T cell receptor beta chains from a single sample sequenced in a study of T and B cells in COVID-19 patients. Multiplex PCR with BIOMED2 TRB-A/B primer pools amplified TRB rearrangements. TCRdb reprocessed the multiplex PCR reads with MiXCR, giving one entry per CDR3 protein. This table has about 8,000 distinct CDR3 sequences, roughly 31% appearing once. Blood genomic DNA input for TRB amplification was 250-500 ng. The sequenced material came from blood. These receptors were obtained from a human donor who had recovered from COVID-19.

For this clonotype: A much larger clone sits a single nucleotide away, making a read error possible. The CDR3 sequence: CASIREENQYF. The CDR3 DNA reads as TGTGCCAGCATCCGGGAAGAGAACCAGTACTTC. The chain carries TRBV6-1 and TRBJ2-5; weak D call: TRBD2 (5 bases). The CDR3 contains 11 residues. Germline-derived CDR1 and CDR2 are MNHNS and SASEGT.

A few counts support this clonotype. The genes are TRBV12-5 and TRBJ1-2; D gene unclear. This CDR3 is 15 amino acids long. The V gene's germline CDR1 is LGHNT and CDR2 FRNRAP. Trimming removed 5 bases from V and 0 bases from J, with 13 bases in between. This CDR3 reads CASGPGLTPNYGYTF. The CDR3 nucleotides read TGTGCTAGTGGTCCCGGACTGACTCCTAACTATGGCTACACCTTC.

The J gene is TRBJ2-7, the V gene TRBV6-5, with 7 bases matching TRBD1. The germline V gene has CDR1 MNHEY and CDR2 SVGAGI. CDR3 size: 13 residues. The junction had 4 bases not matched to a gene; V was cut back by 5 bases and J by 3 bases. This CDR3 is CASSRGGLYEQYV. The DNA of the CDR3 is TGTGCCAGCAGTAGAGGGGGCCTCTACGAGCAGTACGTC.

The chain recombines TRBV7-2 with TRBJ1-4; the D gene is possibly TRBD1 (6 bases). Germline assignment: CDR1 SGHTA and CDR2 FQGNSA. The CDR3 has 15 residues. The V and J ends lost 4 bases and 9 bases respectively, with 18 bases between them. CDR3 loop: CASSSGVQGDQKLFF. CDR3 nucleotides: TGTGCCAGCAGCTCGGGGGTACAGGGAGATCAAAAACTGTTTTTT.

By share, this clonotype counts as medium-sized. The chain employs TRBV18 and TRBJ2-5; 7 bases map to TRBD2. V lost 4 bases to trimming and J lost 1 base; unmatched junction nucleotides: 6. The CDR3 runs to 15 residues. Germline V CDR1 and CDR2: KGHSH, LQKENI. The CDR3, as DNA: TGTGCCAGCTCACGCCAGGGAGGGTCCCAAGAGACCCAGTACTTC. Amino acid sequence: CASSRQGGSQETQYF.

By sample share, this clonotype is medium-sized (0.01 to 0.1%). V gene TRBV18 combines with J gene TRBJ2-3; 13 nucleotides agree with TRBD2. The CDR3 has 15 residues. J lost 2 bases, V lost 8 bases, and 4 bases had no gene match. The germline CDR1 and CDR2 sequences are KGHSH and LQKENI. Here the CDR3 reads CASATSGGATDTQYF. The CDR3 DNA sequence: TGTGCCAGCGCCACTAGCGGGGGGGCCACAGATACGCAGTATTTT.

The gene calls are TRBV20-1 and TRBJ2-1, with TRBD1 identical over 10 bases. The CDR3 is 17 residues long. V trimming: 0 bases; J trimming: 5 bases; junction bases outside the gene matches: 10. CDR1 and CDR2 (germline): DFQATT, SNEGSKA (reference sequence). The CDR3 loop reads CSARDSGQGKVDNEQFF. CDR3 in DNA: TGCAGTGCTAGAGATTCGGGACAGGGGAAGGTGGACAATGAGCAGTTCTTC.

There are a few counts of this clonotype. The rearrangement joins TRBV10-3 to TRBJ2-3, with D unresolved. The V gene lost 3 bases and the J gene lost 2 bases, with 15 bases spanning the gap. The CDR3 runs 16 residues. Germline loops: CDR1 ENHRY, CDR2 SYGVKD. The CDR3 bases are TGTGCCATCAGTGATCCAAGTTTTAGGGCCACAGATACGCAGTATTTT. Its protein product is CAISDPSFRATDTQYF.

This clonotype is medium-sized in the sample. This chain uses TRBV19 with TRBJ1-2; possibly TRBD1 for D (5 bases). CDR3 length: 13 residues. Deletions cut 7 bases from V and 4 bases from J, with 13 bases between. The V gene's germline CDR1 is LNHDA and CDR2 SQIVND (reference sequence). The CDR3 sequence: CASTKTVLYGYTF. In DNA, the CDR3 is TGTGCCAGTACAAAGACAGTCCTCTATGGCTACACCTTC.

Within the sample, this clonotype is medium-sized. V and J are TRBV6-5 and TRBJ2-5; 15 positions match TRBD2. CDR3 length equals 16 residues. In germline, CDR1 is MNHEY, CDR2 SVGAGI. The trim removed 5 bases at V and 3 bases at J, leaving 4 bases unmatched. The DNA of the CDR3 is TGTGCCAGCAGTCGGACTAGCGGGGGGGCAGAAGAGACCCAGTACTTC. It translates to CASSRTSGGAEETQYF.

Comments on this clonotype: A much bigger clone sits one base away, suggesting this may be a read error. The chain couples TRBV6-1 to TRBJ1-2, with D uncertain. Between the trimmed V and J ends, which lost 3 bases and 6 bases, there was a span of 11 bases. CDR1 and CDR2 from the germline V gene are MNHNS and SASEGT. This CDR3 is built from 13 residues. DNA of the CDR3: TGTGCCAGCAGTGACACAGTCGGCAATGGCTACACCTTC. Translated, it gives CASSDTVGNGYTF.

The V call is TRBV21-1, the J call TRBJ2-3; the D segment call TRBD2 is taken from the table without a DNA check. TRBV21-1 is a pseudogene locus. CDR3 length: 21 residues. The CDR3 sequence is CASSNYSAGTSGGASPDTQYF. CDR3 in DNA: TGTGCCAGCAGCAACTATTCCGCCGGGACTAGCGGGGGGGCCTCGCCAGATACGCAGTATTTT.

This chain connects TRBV2 to TRBJ1-1; D might be TRBD1 (6 bases). The germline CDR1 and CDR2 sequences are SNHLY and FYNNEI. The CDR3 covers 15 residues. Deletions cut 4 bases from V and 0 bases from J, with 12 bases between. Here the CDR3 reads CASSGGGTLNTEAFF. CDR3 bases: TGTGCCAGCAGTGGGGGGGGCACGCTGAACACTGAAGCTTTCTTT.

The chain has TRBV29-1 and TRBJ2-5, with 8 bases aligning to TRBD1. V was pared by 4 bases and J by 0 bases, with 4 bases of the junction left unmatched. This CDR3 spans 14 amino acids. Germline-derived CDR1 and CDR2 are SQVTM and ANQGSEA. Here the CDR3 reads CSVVRQGYQETQYF. CDR3 DNA sequence: TGCAGCGTTGTCCGACAGGGGTACCAAGAGACCCAGTACTTC.